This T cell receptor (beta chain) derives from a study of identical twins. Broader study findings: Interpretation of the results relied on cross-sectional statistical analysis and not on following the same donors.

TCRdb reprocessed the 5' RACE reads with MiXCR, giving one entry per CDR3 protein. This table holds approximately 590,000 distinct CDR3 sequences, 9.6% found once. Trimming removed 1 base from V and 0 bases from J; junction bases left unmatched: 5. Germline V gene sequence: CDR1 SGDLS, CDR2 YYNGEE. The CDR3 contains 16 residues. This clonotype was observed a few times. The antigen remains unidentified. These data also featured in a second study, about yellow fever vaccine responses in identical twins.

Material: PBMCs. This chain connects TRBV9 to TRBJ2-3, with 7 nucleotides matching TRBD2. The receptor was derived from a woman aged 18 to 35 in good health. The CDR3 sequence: CASSVWSGVSTDTQYF. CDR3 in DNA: TGTGCCAGCAGCGTATGGAGCGGGGTAAGCACAGATACGCAGTATTTT.